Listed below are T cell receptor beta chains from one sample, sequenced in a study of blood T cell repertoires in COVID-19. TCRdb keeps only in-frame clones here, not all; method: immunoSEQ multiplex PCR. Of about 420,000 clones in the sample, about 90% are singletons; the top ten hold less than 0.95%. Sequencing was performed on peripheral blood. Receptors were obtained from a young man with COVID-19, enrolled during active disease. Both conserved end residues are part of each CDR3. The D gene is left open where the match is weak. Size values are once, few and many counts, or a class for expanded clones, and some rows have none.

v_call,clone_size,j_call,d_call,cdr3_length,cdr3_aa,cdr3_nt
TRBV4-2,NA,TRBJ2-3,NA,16,CASSQGSGGGTDTQYF,TGTGCCAGCAGCCAAGGGTCCGGCGGGGGCACAGATACGCAGTATTTT
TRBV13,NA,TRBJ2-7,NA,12,CASSLVRGEQYF,TGTGCCAGCAGCTTAGTCCGAGGCGAGCAGTACTTC
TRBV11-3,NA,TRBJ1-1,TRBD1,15,CASSLADRGRTEAFF,TGTGCCAGCAGCTTAGCCGACAGGGGGCGAACTGAAGCTTTCTTT
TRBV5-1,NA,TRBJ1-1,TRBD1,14,CASSWTTGGSEAFF,TGCGCCAGCAGCTGGACCACAGGGGGCTCTGAAGCTTTCTTT
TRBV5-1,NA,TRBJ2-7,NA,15,CASSSLGGFSYEQYF,TGCGCCAGCAGCTCCCTAGGGGGTTTCTCCTACGAGCAGTACTTC
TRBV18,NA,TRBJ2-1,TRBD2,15,CASSPLAGAYNEQFF,TGTGCCAGCTCACCATTAGCGGGAGCCTACAATGAGCAGTTCTTC
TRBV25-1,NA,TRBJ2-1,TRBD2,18,CASSESSGAGVTYNEQFF,TGTGCCAGCAGTGAAAGCTCGGGAGCGGGGGTCACCTACAATGAGCAGTTCTTC
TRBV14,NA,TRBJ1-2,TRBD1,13,CASSPLRGKGYTF,TGTGCCAGCAGCCCCCTCAGGGGGAAGGGCTACACCTTC
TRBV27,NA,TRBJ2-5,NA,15,CASSPTGQPQETQYF,TGTGCCAGCAGTCCTACTGGACAGCCCCAAGAGACCCAGTACTTC
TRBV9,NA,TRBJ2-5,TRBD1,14,CASSVAQGAETQYF,TGTGCCAGCAGCGTAGCCCAGGGGGCAGAGACCCAGTACTTC
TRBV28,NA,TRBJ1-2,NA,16,CASSLYGSQANYGYTF,TGTGCCAGCAGTTTATATGGGTCGCAGGCGAACTATGGCTACACCTTC
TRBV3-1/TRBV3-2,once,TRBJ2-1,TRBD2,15,CASSQGAGDHNEQFF,TGTGCCAGCAGCCAAGGTGCGGGGGACCACAATGAGCAGTTCTTC
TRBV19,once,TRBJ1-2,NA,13,CASSMGQHYGYTF,TGTGCCAGTAGTATGGGGCAACACTATGGCTACACCTTC
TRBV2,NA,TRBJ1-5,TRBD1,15,CASAVMGQPNQPQHF,TGTGCCAGCGCGGTAATGGGACAGCCCAATCAGCCCCAGCATTTT
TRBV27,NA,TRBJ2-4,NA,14,CASSFVGGKNIQYF,TGTGCCAGCAGTTTTGTAGGGGGCAAAAACATTCAGTACTTC
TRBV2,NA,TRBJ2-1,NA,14,CASSSLGPDNEQFF,TGTGCCAGCAGTTCTCTAGGCCCCGACAATGAGCAGTTCTTC
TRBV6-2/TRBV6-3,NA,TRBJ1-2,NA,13,CASSPSSNYGYTF,TGTGCCAGCAGTCCCTCCTCTAACTATGGCTACACCTTC
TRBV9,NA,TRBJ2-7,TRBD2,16,CASSALAGGSRYEQYF,TGTGCCAGCAGCGCACTAGCGGGGGGGTCCCGCTACGAGCAGTACTTC
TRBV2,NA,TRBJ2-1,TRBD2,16,CASSEDAPSGNNEQFF,TGTGCCAGCAGTGAAGATGCGCCTAGCGGAAACAATGAGCAGTTCTTC
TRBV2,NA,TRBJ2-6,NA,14,CASSQDSGANVLTF,TGTGCCAGCAGTCAGGACTCTGGGGCCAACGTCCTGACTTTC
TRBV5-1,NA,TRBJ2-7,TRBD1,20,CASSLESRTGANIQGYEQYF,TGCGCCAGCAGCTTGGAGTCGAGGACAGGGGCCAATATCCAGGGTTACGAGCAGTACTTC
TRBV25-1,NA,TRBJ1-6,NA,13,CASRDSGVSPLHF,TGTGCCAGCAGGGACAGCGGGGTTTCACCCCTCCACTTT
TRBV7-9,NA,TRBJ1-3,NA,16,CASSFSRKTTGNTIYF,TGTGCCAGCAGCTTCTCGAGGAAAACCACTGGAAACACCATATATTTT
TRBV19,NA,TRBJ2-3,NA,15,CASSITGQSTDTQYF,TGTGCCAGTAGTATAACCGGACAGAGCACAGATACGCAGTATTTT
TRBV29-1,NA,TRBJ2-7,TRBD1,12,CSVRDRGYEQYF,TGCAGCGTCAGGGACAGGGGATACGAGCAGTACTTC
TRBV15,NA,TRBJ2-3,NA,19,CATSSHPSGLARDRDTQYF,TGTGCCACCAGCAGTCACCCGTCGGGCCTAGCGCGGGACCGCGATACGCAGTATTTT
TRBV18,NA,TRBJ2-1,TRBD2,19,CASSPSAGTSSSSYNEQFF,TGTGCCAGCTCACCATCGGCCGGGACTAGCTCGTCCTCCTACAATGAGCAGTTCTTC
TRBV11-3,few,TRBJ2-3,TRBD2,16,CASSLGRRESTDTQYF,TGTGCCAGCAGCTTAGGCCGGCGGGAGAGCACAGATACGCAGTATTTT
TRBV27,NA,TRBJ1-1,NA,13,CASSLGSGTEAFF,TGTGCCAGCAGTTTGGGTTCGGGGACTGAAGCTTTCTTT